Below are 10 T cell receptor beta chains sequenced from a single sample in a study of T cells in Graves' hyperthyroidism and ophthalmopathy. It was RNA transcripts that yielded the amplified TCR beta CDR3 regions. A set of HTBI primers served as the primers for a first-round RT-PCR of the TCR CDR3. TCRdb processed the multiplex PCR reads anew with MiXCR; each CDR3 protein has one entry. The sample shows about 500,000 distinct CDR3 sequences, around 43% of them seen only once. The sequencing sample was made of peripheral blood or thyroid tissue (not recorded which). Source of these receptors: an adult woman with Graves' disease, either hyperthyroidism or ophthalmopathy (not recorded which).

In its sample, this clonotype was seen many times. The junction and the germline gene differ at one end; a read error may be behind it. V gene TRBV19 combines with J gene TRBJ1-2; 9 bases map to TRBD1. Germline V gene lookup returns CDR1 LNHDA and CDR2 SQIVND (reference sequence). The CDR3 runs to 14 residues. CDR3 in amino acids: CASSPGQGGYGYTF. In DNA, the CDR3 is TGCGCCAGCAGCCCGGGACAGGGTGGGTATGGCTACACCTTC. Based on the CDR3 plus reference TRBV19 and TRBJ1-2, the full variable domain is DGGITQSPKYLFRKEGQNVTLSCEQNLNHDAMYWYRQDPGQGLRLIYYSQIVNDFQKGDIAEGYSVSREKKESFPLTVTSAQKNPTAFYLCASSPGQGGYGYTFGSGTRLTVV.

V and J are TRBV7-9 and TRBJ2-7; 14 nucleotides align to TRBD2. The CDR3 contains 14 residues. J lost 11 bases, V lost 2 bases, and 5 bases had no gene match. Germline V CDR1 and CDR2: SEHNR, FQNEAQ (reference sequence). The CDR3: CASSLTGTSGSKYF. CDR3 DNA sequence: TGTGCCAGCAGCTTAACCGGGACTAGCGGGAGCAAGTACTTC.

This clonotype was picked up many times. The chain links TRBV29-1 to TRBJ2-1; 12 nucleotides match TRBD2. Losses at the gene ends were 8 bases for V and 6 bases for J; bases not matched to a gene: 2. Germline CDR1 reads SQVTM; CDR2 reads ANQGSEA. CDR3 size: 12 residues. The DNA of the CDR3 is TGCAGCTTGACTAGCGGGAGCAATGAGCAGTTCTTC. Its translation: CSLTSGSNEQFF.

This clonotype has only a few counts. A much larger clone differs by one base, so this may be a read error. V and J are TRBV7-9 and TRBJ1-6, with D possibly matching TRBD1 (5 bases). Germline CDR1 and CDR2: SEHNR and FQNEAQ (reference sequence). The CDR3 runs 14 residues. The CDR3 region is CANSLAFGASPLHF. For the CDR3, the DNA is TGTGCCAACAGCTTAGCATTTGGGGCATCACCCCTCCACTTT.

The chain has TRBV9 and TRBJ1-1, with 9 bases aligning to TRBD1. The CDR3 has 14 amino acids. Germline V gene data show CDR1 as SGDLS and CDR2 as YYNGEE. V lost 5 bases and J lost 4; bases outside the gene matches: 6. CDR3 sequence reads: CASSGPGQGTEAFF. The CDR3 DNA reads as TGTGCCAGCAGTGGACCGGGACAGGGCACTGAAGCTTTCTTT.

This clonotype has just a few counts. The chain carries TRBV7-9 and TRBJ1-1; TRBD1 matches at 8 bases. The germline V gene encodes CDR1 SEHNR and CDR2 FQNEAQ (reference sequence). The CDR3 is made up of 16 amino acids. Trimming at V came to 5 bases and at J to 0 bases, leaving 8 bases not matched to a gene. The CDR3 loop is CASSHRQGPMNTEAFF. CDR3 coding DNA: TGTGCCAGCAGCCACCGACAGGGGCCTATGAACACTGAAGCTTTCTTT.

CDR3 coding DNA: TGTGCCATCAGTGGGGGGCCGACTAGTCACTACAATGAGCAGTTCTTC. Residues: CAISGGPTSHYNEQFF. This sequence joins TRBV10-3 and TRBJ2-1; D assignment may be TRBD1 or TRBD2 (6 bases each). There are 16 residues in the CDR3. In germline, CDR1 is ENHRY, CDR2 SYGVKD. Trimming pared 4 bases from V and 3 bases from J, leaving 16 bases between.

In its sample, this clonotype was seen a few times. In this CDR3 the conserved last residue, phenylalanine or tryptophan, is missing, so a read error is likely. It is unclear where the CDR3 begins or ends on the DNA, so no DNA is shown, and the CDR3 is as TCRdb lists it. V usage is TRBV5-5 and J usage is TRBJ2-5; TRBD2 reflects the table's D call only, with no check against the DNA. CDR1 SGHKS and CDR2 YYEKEE come from the germline V gene (reference sequence). Both ends counted, the CDR3 spans 16 residues. CDR3 sequence reads: CASSLAGGNYGYTFGS.

The CDR3 spells CASSELRGPTGELFF. The CDR3 DNA reads as TGTGCCAGCAGTGAATTGCGGGGACCAACCGGGGAGCTGTTTTTT. The rearrangement links TRBV28 to TRBJ2-2; possibly TRBD2 for D (6 bases). Germline V gene data show CDR1 as MDHEN and CDR2 as SYDVKM. V lost 5 bases and J 5 bases, leaving 15 bases between the germline ends. This CDR3 region has 15 residues.

The chain combines TRBV29-1 with TRBJ2-2; 10 positions match TRBD2. CDR3 size: 16 residues. V lost 3 bases to trimming and J lost 3 bases; unmatched junction nucleotides: 7. Germline V lookup: CDR1 SQVTM, CDR2 ANQGSEA. In nucleotides, the CDR3 is TGCAGCGTTGAGAAGACTAGCGGGCACCACACCGGGGAGCTGTTTTTT. It codes for CSVEKTSGHHTGELFF.